This entry describes one T cell receptor (beta chain). This entry is derived from a study of blood T cell repertoires in COVID-19. Study-wide background: From the United States, Italy and Spain came samples of acute and convalescent COVID-19. Nucleic acid was either cDNA or gDNA, and it came from T cells, B-cell-depleted T cells, or PBMCs.

As processed by the authors: Reference gene primer amplification gave estimated nucleated cell counts. Using immunoSEQ multiplex PCR, the repertoire was profiled, and TCRdb retains in-frame clones only, with some absent. V and J calls and clone size come straight from that table; D and trimming were deduced from the DNA. The sample yields around 300,000 clones, 89% seen once. Trimming removed 3 bases at V and 5 bases at J, with 11 bases between. CDR1 and CDR2 from the germline V gene are DFQATT and SNEGSKA (reference sequence). This CDR3 contains 13 residues. The genes are TRBV20-1 and TRBJ2-1; possibly TRBD2 for D (5 bases). This clonotype was sampled from a man in his forties or fifties with acute or convalescent COVID-19. The specimen sequenced was peripheral blood. CDR3: CSASMASHNEQFF. The CDR3 nucleotides are TGCAGTGCTAGTATGGCTAGCCACAATGAGCAGTTCTTC.